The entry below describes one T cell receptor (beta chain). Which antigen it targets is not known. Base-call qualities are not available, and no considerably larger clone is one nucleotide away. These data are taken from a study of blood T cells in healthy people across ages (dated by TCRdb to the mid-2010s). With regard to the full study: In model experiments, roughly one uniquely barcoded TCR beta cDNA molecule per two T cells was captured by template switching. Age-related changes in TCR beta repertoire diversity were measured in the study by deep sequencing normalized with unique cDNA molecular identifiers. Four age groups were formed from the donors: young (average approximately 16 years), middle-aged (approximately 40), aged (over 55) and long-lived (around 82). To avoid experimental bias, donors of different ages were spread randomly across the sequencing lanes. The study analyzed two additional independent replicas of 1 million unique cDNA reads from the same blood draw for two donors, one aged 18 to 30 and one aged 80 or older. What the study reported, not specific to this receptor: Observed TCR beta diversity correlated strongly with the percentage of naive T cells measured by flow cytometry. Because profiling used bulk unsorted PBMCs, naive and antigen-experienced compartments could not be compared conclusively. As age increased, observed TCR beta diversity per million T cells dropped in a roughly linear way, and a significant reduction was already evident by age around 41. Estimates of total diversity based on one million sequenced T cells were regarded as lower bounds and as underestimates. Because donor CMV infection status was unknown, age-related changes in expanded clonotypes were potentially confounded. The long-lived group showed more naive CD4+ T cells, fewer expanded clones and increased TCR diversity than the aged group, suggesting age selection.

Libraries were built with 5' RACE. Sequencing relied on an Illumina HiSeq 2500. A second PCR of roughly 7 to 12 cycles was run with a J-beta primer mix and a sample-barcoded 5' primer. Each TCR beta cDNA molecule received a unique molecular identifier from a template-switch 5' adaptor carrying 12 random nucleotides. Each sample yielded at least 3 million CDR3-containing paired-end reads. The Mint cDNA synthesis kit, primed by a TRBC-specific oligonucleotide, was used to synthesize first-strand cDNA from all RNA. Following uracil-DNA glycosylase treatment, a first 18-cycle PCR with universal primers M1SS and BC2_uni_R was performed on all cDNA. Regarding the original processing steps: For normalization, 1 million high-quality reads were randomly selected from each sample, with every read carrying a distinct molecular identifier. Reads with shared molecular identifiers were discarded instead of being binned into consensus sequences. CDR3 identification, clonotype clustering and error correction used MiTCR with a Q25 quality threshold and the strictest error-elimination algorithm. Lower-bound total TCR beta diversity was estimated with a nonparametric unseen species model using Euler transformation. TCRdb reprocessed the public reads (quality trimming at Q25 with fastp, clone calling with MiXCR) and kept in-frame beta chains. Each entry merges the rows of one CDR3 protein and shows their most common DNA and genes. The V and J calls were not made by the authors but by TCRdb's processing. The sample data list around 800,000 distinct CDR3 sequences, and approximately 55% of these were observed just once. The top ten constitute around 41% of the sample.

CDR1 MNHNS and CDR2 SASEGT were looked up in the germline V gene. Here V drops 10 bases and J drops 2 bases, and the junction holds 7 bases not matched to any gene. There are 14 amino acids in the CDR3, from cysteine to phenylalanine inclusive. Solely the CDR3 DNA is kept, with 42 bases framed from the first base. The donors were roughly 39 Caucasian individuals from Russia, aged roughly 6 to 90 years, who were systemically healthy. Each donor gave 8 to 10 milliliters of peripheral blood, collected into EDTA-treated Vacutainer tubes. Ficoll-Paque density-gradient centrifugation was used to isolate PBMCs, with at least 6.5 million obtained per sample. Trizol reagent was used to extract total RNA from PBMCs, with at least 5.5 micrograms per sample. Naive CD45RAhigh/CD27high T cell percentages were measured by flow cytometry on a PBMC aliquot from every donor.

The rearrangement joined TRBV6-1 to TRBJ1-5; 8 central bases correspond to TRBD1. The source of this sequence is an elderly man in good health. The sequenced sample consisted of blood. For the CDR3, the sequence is CAINPGQGNQPQHF. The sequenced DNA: TGTGCCATCAATCCGGGACAGGGCAATCAGCCCCAGCATTTT.